Reported below is one T cell receptor beta chain. The data were obtained in a study of tumor-infiltrating lymphocytes in oesophageal squamous cell carcinoma. TCRdb used MiXCR to reprocess the PCR reads, holding one entry per CDR3 protein. The table includes more than 15,000 distinct CDR3 sequences, around two fifths detected once. The V and J ends lost 8 bases and 2 bases, in that order; junction bases with no gene match: 12. This CDR3 is 15 amino acids long. Germline V gives CDR1 SGHTA, CDR2 FQGNSA. The clonotype originates from a male donor with esophageal squamous cell carcinoma. V usage is TRBV7-2 and J usage is TRBJ2-7; TRBD1 matches 7 bases. Sequencing used normal esophageal tissue next to the tumor. For the CDR3, the DNA is TGTGCCAGCGCCCAACAGGGGCCCCTAACCTACGAGCAGTACTTC. Its protein product is CASAQQGPLTYEQYF. Based on the CDR3 plus reference TRBV7-2 and TRBJ2-7, the full variable domain is GAGVSQSPSNKVTEKGKDVELRCDPISGHTALYWYRQSLGQGLEFLIYFQGNSAPDKSGLPSDRFSAERTGGSVSTLTIQRTQQEDSAVYLCASAQQGPLTYEQYFGPGTRLTVT.